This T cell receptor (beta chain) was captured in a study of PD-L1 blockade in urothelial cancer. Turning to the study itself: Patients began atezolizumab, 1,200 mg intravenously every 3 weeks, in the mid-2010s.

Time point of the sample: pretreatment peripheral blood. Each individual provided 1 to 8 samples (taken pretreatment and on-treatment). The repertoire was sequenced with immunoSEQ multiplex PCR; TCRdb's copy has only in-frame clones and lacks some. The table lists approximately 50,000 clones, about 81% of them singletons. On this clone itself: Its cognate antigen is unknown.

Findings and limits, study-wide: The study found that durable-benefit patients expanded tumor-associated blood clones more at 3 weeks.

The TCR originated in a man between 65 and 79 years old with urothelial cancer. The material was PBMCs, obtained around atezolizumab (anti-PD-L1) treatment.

CDR3 loop: CASSPARIGGAFF. CDR3 in DNA: TGTGCCAGCAGTCCGGCCCGGATAGGAGGTGCTTTCTTT. This chain connects TRBV6-1 to TRBJ1-1; D not resolved. This CDR3 has 13 amino acids. V lost 5 bases and J 11 bases, leaving 18 bases between the germline ends. Germline V CDR1 and CDR2: MNHNS, SASEGT.